The TCR beta chain described here comes from a study of blood T cell repertoires in COVID-19. The V and J ends lost 1 base and 4 bases respectively, with 5 bases between them. Germline CDR1 reads LGHDT; CDR2 reads YNNKEL (reference sequence). The CDR3 contains 12 residues. In the source study's methods: Reference gene primer amplification gave nucleated cell count estimates. Generated by immunoSEQ multiplex PCR, the TCRdb table keeps only in-frame clones and is missing some. That table is the source of V, J and clone size, and D and trimming were worked out from the DNA. The table shows about 440,000 clones, with around 91% occurring only once.

This clonotype was obtained from a young man who had recovered from COVID-19. This chain joins TRBV3-1 (or the pseudogene TRBV3-2) and TRBJ2-7; D uncertain. Input material: PBMCs or T cells enriched from blood (not recorded which). CDR3 bases: TGTGCCAGCAGCCAAGCCCGGTACGAGCAGTACTTC. It codes for CASSQARYEQYF.